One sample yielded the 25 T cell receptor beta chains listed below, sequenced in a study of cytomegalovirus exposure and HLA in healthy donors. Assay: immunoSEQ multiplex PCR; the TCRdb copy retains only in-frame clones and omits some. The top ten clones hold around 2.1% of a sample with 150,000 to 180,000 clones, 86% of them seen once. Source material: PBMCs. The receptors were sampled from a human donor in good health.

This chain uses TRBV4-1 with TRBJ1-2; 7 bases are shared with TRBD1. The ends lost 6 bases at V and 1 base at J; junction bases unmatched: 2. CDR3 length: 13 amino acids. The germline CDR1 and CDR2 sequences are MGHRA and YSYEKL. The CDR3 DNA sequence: TGCGCCAGCAGTGACAGGGTTAACTATGGCTACACCTTC. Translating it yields CASSDRVNYGYTF.

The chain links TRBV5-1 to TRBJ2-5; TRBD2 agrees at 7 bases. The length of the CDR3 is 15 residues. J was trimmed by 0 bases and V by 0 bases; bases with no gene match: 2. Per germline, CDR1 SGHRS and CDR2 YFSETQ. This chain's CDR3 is CASSLGGTNQETQYF. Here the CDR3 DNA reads TGCGCCAGCAGCTTGGGAGGGACTAACCAAGAGACCCAGTACTTC.

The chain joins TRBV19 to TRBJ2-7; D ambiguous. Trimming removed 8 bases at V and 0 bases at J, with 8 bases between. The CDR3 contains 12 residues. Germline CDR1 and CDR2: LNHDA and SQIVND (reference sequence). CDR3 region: CASSINSYEQYF. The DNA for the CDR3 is TGTGCCAGTTCTATTAACTCCTACGAGCAGTACTTC.

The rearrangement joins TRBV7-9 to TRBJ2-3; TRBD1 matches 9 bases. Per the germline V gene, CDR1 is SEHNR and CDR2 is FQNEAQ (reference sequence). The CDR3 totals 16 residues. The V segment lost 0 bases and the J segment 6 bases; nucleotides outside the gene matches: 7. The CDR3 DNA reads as TGTGCCAGCAGCTTAGCGGGGACAGGGAGTGGCGATACGCAGTATTTT. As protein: CASSLAGTGSGDTQYF. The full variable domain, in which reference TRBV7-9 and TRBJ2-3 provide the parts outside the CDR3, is DTGVSQNPRHKITKRGQNVTFRCDPISEHNRLYWYRQTLGQGPEFLTYFQNEAQLEKSRLLSDRFSAERPKGSFSTLEIQRTEQGDSAMYLCASSLAGTGSGDTQYFGPGTRLTVL.

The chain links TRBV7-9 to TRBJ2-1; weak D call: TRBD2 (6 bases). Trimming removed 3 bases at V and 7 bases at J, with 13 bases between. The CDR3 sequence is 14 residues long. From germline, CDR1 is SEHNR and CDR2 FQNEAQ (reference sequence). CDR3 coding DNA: TGTGCCAGCAGCTTTGGGGGGACGGAAAATGAGCAGTTCTTC. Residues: CASSFGGTENEQFF.

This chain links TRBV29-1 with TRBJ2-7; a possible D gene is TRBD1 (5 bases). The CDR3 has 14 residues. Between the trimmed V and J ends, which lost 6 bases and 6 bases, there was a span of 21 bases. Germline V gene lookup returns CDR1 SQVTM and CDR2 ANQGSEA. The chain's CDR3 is CSVSSQGALREQYF. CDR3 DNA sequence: TGCAGCGTCTCAAGCCAGGGTGCGCTTCGCGAGCAGTACTTC.

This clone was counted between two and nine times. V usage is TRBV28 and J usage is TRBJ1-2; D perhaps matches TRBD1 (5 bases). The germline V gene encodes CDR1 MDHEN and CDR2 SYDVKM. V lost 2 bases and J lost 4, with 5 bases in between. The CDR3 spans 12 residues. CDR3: CASSLDSYGYTF. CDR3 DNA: TGTGCCAGCAGTTTAGACAGCTATGGCTACACCTTC.

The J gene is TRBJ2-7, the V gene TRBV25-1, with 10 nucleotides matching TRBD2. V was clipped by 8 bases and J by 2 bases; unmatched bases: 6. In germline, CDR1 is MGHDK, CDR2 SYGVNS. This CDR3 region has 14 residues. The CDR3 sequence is CASPTSGRTYEQYF. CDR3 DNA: TGTGCCAGCCCGACTAGCGGGCGGACCTACGAGCAGTACTTC.

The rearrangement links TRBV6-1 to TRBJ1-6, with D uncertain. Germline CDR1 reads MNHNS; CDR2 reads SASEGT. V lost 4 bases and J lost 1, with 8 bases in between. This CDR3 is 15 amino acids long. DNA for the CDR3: TGTGCCAGCAGTGTTGGAGGGTCCTATAATTCACCCCTCCACTTT. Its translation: CASSVGGSYNSPLHF.

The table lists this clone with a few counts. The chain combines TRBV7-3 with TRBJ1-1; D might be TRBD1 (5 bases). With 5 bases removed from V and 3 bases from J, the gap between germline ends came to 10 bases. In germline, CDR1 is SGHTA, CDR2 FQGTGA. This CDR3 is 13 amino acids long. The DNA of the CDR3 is TGTGCCAGCAGCCCGACCAGGGACACTGAAGCTTTCTTT. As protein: CASSPTRDTEAFF.

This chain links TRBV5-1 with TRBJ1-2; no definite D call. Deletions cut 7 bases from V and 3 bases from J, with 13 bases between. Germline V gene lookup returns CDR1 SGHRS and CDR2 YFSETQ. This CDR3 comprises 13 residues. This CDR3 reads CASGPSGHYGYTF. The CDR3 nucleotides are TGCGCCAGCGGGCCGTCTGGGCACTATGGCTACACCTTC. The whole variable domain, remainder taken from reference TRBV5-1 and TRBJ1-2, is KAGVTQTPRYLIKTRGQQVTLSCSPISGHRSVSWYQQTPGQGLQFLFEYFSETQRNKGNFPGRFSGRQFSNSRSEMNVSTLELGDSALYLCASGPSGHYGYTFGSGTRLTVV.

The CDR3 region has the DNA TGTGCCAGCAGCCCGGGACAGGGTGGGCAGGGCGGCTATGGCTACACCTTC. This codes for CASSPGQGGQGGYGYTF. The chain uses TRBV7-2 and TRBJ1-2; 9 nucleotides agree with TRBD1. The CDR3 covers 17 residues. Germline CDR1 is SGHTA and CDR2 is FQGNSA. The trim removed 5 bases at V and 4 bases at J, leaving 14 bases unmatched.

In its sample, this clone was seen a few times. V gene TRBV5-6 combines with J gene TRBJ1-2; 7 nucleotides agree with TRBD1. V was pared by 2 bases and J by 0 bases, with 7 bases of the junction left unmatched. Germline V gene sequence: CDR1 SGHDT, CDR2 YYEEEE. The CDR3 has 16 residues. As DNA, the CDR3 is TGTGCCAGCAGCTTTGTGGGACAGCCTCCTAACTATGGCTACACCTTC. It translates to CASSFVGQPPNYGYTF.

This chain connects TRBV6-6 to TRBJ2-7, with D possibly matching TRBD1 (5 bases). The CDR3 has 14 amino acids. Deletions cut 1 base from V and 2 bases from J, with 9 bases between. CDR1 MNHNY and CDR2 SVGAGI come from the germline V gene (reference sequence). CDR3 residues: CASSYLDTTYEQYF. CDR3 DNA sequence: TGTGCCAGCAGTTACTTGGACACCACCTACGAGCAGTACTTC.

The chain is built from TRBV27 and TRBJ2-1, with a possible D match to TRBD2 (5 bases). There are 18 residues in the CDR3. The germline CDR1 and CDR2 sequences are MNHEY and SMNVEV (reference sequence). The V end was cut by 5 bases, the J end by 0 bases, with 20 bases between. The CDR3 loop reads CASSQLFKEGSSYNEQFF. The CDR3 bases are TGTGCCAGCAGTCAATTATTCAAAGAGGGAAGCTCCTACAATGAGCAGTTCTTC.

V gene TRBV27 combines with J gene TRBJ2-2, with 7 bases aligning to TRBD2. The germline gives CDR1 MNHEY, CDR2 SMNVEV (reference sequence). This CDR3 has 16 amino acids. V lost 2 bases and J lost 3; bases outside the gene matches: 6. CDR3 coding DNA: TGTGCCAGCAGTTTACGGCTAGCGGCTTACACCGGGGAGCTGTTTTTT. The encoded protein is CASSLRLAAYTGELFF.

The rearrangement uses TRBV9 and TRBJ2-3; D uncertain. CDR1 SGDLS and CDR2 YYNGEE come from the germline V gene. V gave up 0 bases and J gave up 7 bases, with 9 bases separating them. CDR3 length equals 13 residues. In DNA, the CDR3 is TGTGCCAGCAGCGTAGGGGCATCCTATACGCAGTATTTT. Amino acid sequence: CASSVGASYTQYF. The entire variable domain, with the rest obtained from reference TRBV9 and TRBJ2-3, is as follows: DSGVTQTPKHLITATGQRVTLRCSPRSGDLSVYWYQQSLDQGLQFLIQYYNGEERAKGNILERFSAQQFPDLHSELNLSSLELGDSALYFCASSVGASYTQYFGPGTRLTVL.

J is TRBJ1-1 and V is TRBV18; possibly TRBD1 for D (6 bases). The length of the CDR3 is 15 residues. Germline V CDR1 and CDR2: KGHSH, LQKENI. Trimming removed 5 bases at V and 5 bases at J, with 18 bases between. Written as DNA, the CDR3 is TGTGCCAGCTCAGGGCAGGGGCTAATGAGTACTGAAGCTTTCTTT. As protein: CASSGQGLMSTEAFF.

Here the CDR3 DNA reads TGTGCCACCAGCAGCGCCCTCGGGAGCTCCTACAATGAGCAGTTCTTC. Protein sequence: CATSSALGSSYNEQFF. J is TRBJ2-1 and V is TRBV15; TRBD2 might be the D (6 bases). Trimming stripped 3 bases from V and 0 bases from J, with 12 bases between. The CDR3 sequence is 16 residues long. The germline V gene encodes CDR1 LNHNV and CDR2 YYDKDF (reference sequence).

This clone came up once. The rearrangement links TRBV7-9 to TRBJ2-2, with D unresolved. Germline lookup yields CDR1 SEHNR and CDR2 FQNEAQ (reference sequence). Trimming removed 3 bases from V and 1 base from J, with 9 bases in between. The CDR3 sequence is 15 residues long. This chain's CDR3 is CASSFPGQNTGELFF. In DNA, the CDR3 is TGTGCCAGCAGCTTTCCAGGTCAGAACACCGGGGAGCTGTTTTTT.

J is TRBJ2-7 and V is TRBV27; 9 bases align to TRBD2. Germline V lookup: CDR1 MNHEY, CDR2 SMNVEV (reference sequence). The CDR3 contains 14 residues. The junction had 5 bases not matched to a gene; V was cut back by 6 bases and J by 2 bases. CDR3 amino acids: CASRGGLATYEQYF. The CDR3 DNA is TGTGCCAGCAGAGGGGGACTAGCAACCTACGAGCAGTACTTC.

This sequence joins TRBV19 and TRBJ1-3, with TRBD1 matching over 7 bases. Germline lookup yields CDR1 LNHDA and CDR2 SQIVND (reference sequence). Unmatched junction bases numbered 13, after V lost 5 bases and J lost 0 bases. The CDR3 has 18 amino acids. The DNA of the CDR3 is TGTGCCAGTAGTGTACCATTCCGGAACAGGGGCTCTGGAAACACCATATATTTT. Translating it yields CASSVPFRNRGSGNTIYF.

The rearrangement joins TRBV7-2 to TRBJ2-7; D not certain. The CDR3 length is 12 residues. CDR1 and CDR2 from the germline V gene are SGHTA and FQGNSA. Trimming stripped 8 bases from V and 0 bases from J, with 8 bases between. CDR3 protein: CASASSSYEQYF. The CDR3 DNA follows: TGTGCCAGCGCTAGTAGCTCCTACGAGCAGTACTTC.

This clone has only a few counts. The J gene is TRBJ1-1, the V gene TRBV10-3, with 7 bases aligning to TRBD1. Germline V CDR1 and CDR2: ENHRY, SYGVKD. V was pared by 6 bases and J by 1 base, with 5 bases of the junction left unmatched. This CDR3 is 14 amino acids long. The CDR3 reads CAIRGTATNTEAFF. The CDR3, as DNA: TGTGCCATCAGGGGGACAGCAACGAACACTGAAGCTTTCTTT.

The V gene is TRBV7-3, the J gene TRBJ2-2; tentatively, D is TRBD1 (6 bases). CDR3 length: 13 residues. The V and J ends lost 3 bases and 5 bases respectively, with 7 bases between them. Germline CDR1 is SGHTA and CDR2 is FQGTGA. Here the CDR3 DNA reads TGTGCCAGCAGCTTCCAGGGGACCGGGGAGCTGTTTTTT. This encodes CASSFQGTGELFF.